These T cell receptor beta chains were read from a single sample in a study of blood T cell repertoires in COVID-19. Assay: immunoSEQ multiplex PCR; the TCRdb copy retains only in-frame clones and omits some. Of over 150,000 clones detected, approximately 80% appear once; the ten largest clones hold 9.5% to 13%. Input material: peripheral blood. Receptor source: a woman aged 60 to 75 with COVID-19, enrolled during active disease. CDR3s include the opening cysteine and the closing phenylalanine or tryptophan. D genes are given only for firm matches. Rows may omit the clone size; those that give it use once, few, many or a size class.

cdr3_length: 14
d_call: NA
v_call: TRBV5-1
j_call: TRBJ1-4
clone_size: NA
cdr3_nt: TGCGCCAGCAGCTTCCTCTCAACTAATGAAAAACTGTTTTTT
cdr3_aa: CASSFLSTNEKLFF

cdr3_length: 14
d_call: TRBD1
v_call: TRBV7-3
j_call: TRBJ2-7
clone_size: NA
cdr3_nt: TGTGCCAGCAGCTTAACAGGGGGCTCGGGCGAGCAGTACTTC
cdr3_aa: CASSLTGGSGEQYF

cdr3_length: 13
d_call: NA
v_call: TRBV29-1
j_call: TRBJ1-1
clone_size: NA
cdr3_nt: TGCAGCGTTAAATCAGGATTGAACACTGAAGCTTTCTTT
cdr3_aa: CSVKSGLNTEAFF

cdr3_length: 16
d_call: TRBD1
v_call: TRBV19
j_call: TRBJ2-2
clone_size: NA
cdr3_nt: TGTGCCAGTAGTATCCGGAAGGGGGCGCGCACCGGGGAGCTGTTTTTT
cdr3_aa: CASSIRKGARTGELFF

cdr3_length: 12
d_call: NA
v_call: TRBV12-3/TRBV12-4
j_call: TRBJ1-2
clone_size: few
cdr3_nt: TGTGCCAGCAGTTTCCCTATACAGGGCTACACCTTC
cdr3_aa: CASSFPIQGYTF

cdr3_length: 15
d_call: NA
v_call: TRBV24-1
j_call: TRBJ1-1
clone_size: NA
cdr3_nt: TGTGCCACCAGTGATTTTAGGGAGGTTATCCCTGAAGCTTTCTTT
cdr3_aa: CATSDFREVIPEAFF

cdr3_length: 16
d_call: TRBD1
v_call: TRBV6-6
j_call: TRBJ1-6
clone_size: NA
cdr3_nt: TGTGCCAGCACTAGGGAAGGGACAGCCTATAATTCACCCCTCCACTTT
cdr3_aa: CASTREGTAYNSPLHF

cdr3_length: 15
d_call: TRBD1
v_call: TRBV9
j_call: TRBJ2-5
clone_size: NA
cdr3_nt: TGTGCCAGCAGCGTAGAAGAGGGGGCCGGAGAGACCCAGTACTTC
cdr3_aa: CASSVEEGAGETQYF

cdr3_length: 14
d_call: NA
v_call: TRBV5-1
j_call: TRBJ1-2
clone_size: NA
cdr3_nt: TGCGCCAGCAGCGAAGCCCACTCCGACTATGGCTACACCTTC
cdr3_aa: CASSEAHSDYGYTF

cdr3_length: 15
d_call: TRBD2
v_call: TRBV6-4
j_call: TRBJ2-3
clone_size: NA
cdr3_nt: TGTGCCAGCAGTGACTCAGCGGGAAACACAGATACGCAGTATTTT
cdr3_aa: CASSDSAGNTDTQYF

cdr3_length: 13
d_call: NA
v_call: TRBV18
j_call: TRBJ2-4
clone_size: NA
cdr3_nt: TGTGCCAGCTCACGAGGACAGATGGACATTCAGTACTTC
cdr3_aa: CASSRGQMDIQYF

cdr3_length: 14
d_call: TRBD2
v_call: TRBV18
j_call: TRBJ2-7
clone_size: NA
cdr3_nt: TGTGCCAGCTCACCTACTCGCGGGAGCCCCGAGCAGTACTTC
cdr3_aa: CASSPTRGSPEQYF

cdr3_length: 14
d_call: TRBD1
v_call: TRBV19
j_call: TRBJ1-1
clone_size: NA
cdr3_nt: TGTGCCAGTAGTTTGGGACAGGGGAACACTGAAGCTTTCTTT
cdr3_aa: CASSLGQGNTEAFF

cdr3_length: 14
d_call: TRBD1
v_call: TRBV10-3
j_call: TRBJ1-2
clone_size: once
cdr3_nt: TGTGCCACCAGACGGGACAGTAATAACTATGGCTACACCTTC
cdr3_aa: CATRRDSNNYGYTF

cdr3_length: 15
d_call: TRBD2
v_call: TRBV5-1
j_call: TRBJ2-1
clone_size: once
cdr3_nt: TGCGCCAGCAGCTTGTTAGCGGGGGCACACAATGAGCAGTTCTTC
cdr3_aa: CASSLLAGAHNEQFF

cdr3_length: 13
d_call: NA
v_call: TRBV12-3/TRBV12-4
j_call: TRBJ1-5
clone_size: NA
cdr3_nt: TGTGCCAGCAGTTTGGGGGGAGATCAGCCCCAGCATTTT
cdr3_aa: CASSLGGDQPQHF

cdr3_length: 15
d_call: NA
v_call: TRBV11-2
j_call: TRBJ1-3
clone_size: NA
cdr3_nt: TGTGCCAGCAGCCCGCGAGACGGGGGGCTAAACACCATATATTTT
cdr3_aa: CASSPRDGGLNTIYF

cdr3_length: 14
d_call: NA
v_call: TRBV5-1
j_call: TRBJ2-7
clone_size: NA
cdr3_nt: TGCGCCAGCAGGGGAGGCGGGATCGCCTACGAGCAGTACTTC
cdr3_aa: CASRGGGIAYEQYF

cdr3_length: 12
d_call: NA
v_call: TRBV29-1
j_call: TRBJ1-4
clone_size: NA
cdr3_nt: TGCAGCGTTGCTGGGCGCGAAGGAAAACTGTTTTTT
cdr3_aa: CSVAGREGKLFF

cdr3_length: 14
d_call: TRBD2
v_call: TRBV7-3
j_call: TRBJ2-1
clone_size: NA
cdr3_nt: TGTGCCAGCAGCCTAGGACTAGTCGGCGGTGAGCAGTTCTTC
cdr3_aa: CASSLGLVGGEQFF

cdr3_length: 17
d_call: TRBD2
v_call: TRBV5-1
j_call: TRBJ2-1
clone_size: NA
cdr3_nt: TGCGCCAGCAGCACTATGCTAGCGGGAGGGCCCCAAGGTGAGCAGTTCTTC
cdr3_aa: CASSTMLAGGPQGEQFF

cdr3_length: 16
d_call: NA
v_call: TRBV3-1/TRBV3-2
j_call: TRBJ2-3
clone_size: NA
cdr3_nt: TGTGCCAGCAGCCAAGACGGACTTACCCGAGTGGATACGCAGTATTTT
cdr3_aa: CASSQDGLTRVDTQYF

cdr3_length: 15
d_call: TRBD2
v_call: TRBV27
j_call: TRBJ2-5
clone_size: NA
cdr3_nt: TGTGCCAGCAGGGAAGTGGCGGGGGTGCCCGGGACCCAGTACTTC
cdr3_aa: CASREVAGVPGTQYF

cdr3_length: 15
d_call: TRBD1
v_call: TRBV19
j_call: TRBJ2-3
clone_size: NA
cdr3_nt: TGTGCCAGTAGTATCCGGGACAGAGACACAGATACGCAGTATTTT
cdr3_aa: CASSIRDRDTDTQYF

cdr3_length: 13
d_call: NA
v_call: TRBV14
j_call: TRBJ2-2
clone_size: NA
cdr3_nt: TGTGCCAGCAGCCACATCAACACCGGGGAGCTGTTTTTT
cdr3_aa: CASSHINTGELFF

cdr3_length: 15
d_call: NA
v_call: TRBV6-6
j_call: TRBJ2-1
clone_size: NA
cdr3_nt: TGTGCCAGCAGTTCCGCAGGGAACTATGACAATGAGCAGTTCTTC
cdr3_aa: CASSSAGNYDNEQFF

cdr3_length: 14
d_call: TRBD2
v_call: TRBV24-1
j_call: TRBJ2-3
clone_size: NA
cdr3_nt: TGTGCCACCAGTAAGGGACTAGGTTTAGATACGCAGTATTTT
cdr3_aa: CATSKGLGLDTQYF

cdr3_length: 13
d_call: NA
v_call: TRBV3-1/TRBV3-2
j_call: TRBJ2-1
clone_size: NA
cdr3_nt: TGTGCCAGCAGCACTCGACAGTACAATGAGCAGTTCTTC
cdr3_aa: CASSTRQYNEQFF

cdr3_length: 13
d_call: NA
v_call: TRBV7-7
j_call: TRBJ2-1
clone_size: NA
cdr3_nt: TGTGCTAGCAGCCCCCGACAGTACAATGAGCAGTTCTTC
cdr3_aa: CASSPRQYNEQFF

cdr3_length: 16
d_call: TRBD1
v_call: TRBV7-6
j_call: TRBJ1-5
clone_size: NA
cdr3_nt: TGTGCCAGCAGCTCCGGTACAGGGGGCCGGAATCAGCCCCAGCATTTT
cdr3_aa: CASSSGTGGRNQPQHF

cdr3_length: 16
d_call: TRBD1
v_call: TRBV3-1/TRBV3-2
j_call: TRBJ1-1
clone_size: NA
cdr3_nt: TGTGCCAGCAGACCGACAGGGGCGGGTAAGAATACTGAAGCTTTCTTT
cdr3_aa: CASRPTGAGKNTEAFF

cdr3_length: 13
d_call: NA
v_call: TRBV11-1
j_call: TRBJ1-5
clone_size: many
cdr3_nt: TGTGCCAGCAGCTTATGGGCAAATCAGCCCCAGCATTTT
cdr3_aa: CASSLWANQPQHF

cdr3_length: 16
d_call: TRBD2
v_call: TRBV12-5
j_call: TRBJ2-5
clone_size: few
cdr3_nt: TGTGCTAGTGGTTTGGGGACTAGCGGGGGCCAAGAGACCCAGTACTTC
cdr3_aa: CASGLGTSGGQETQYF

cdr3_length: 15
d_call: NA
v_call: TRBV19
j_call: TRBJ1-3
clone_size: NA
cdr3_nt: TGTGCCAGTAGCGAGCTCCGGTCCTCTGGAAACACCATATATTTT
cdr3_aa: CASSELRSSGNTIYF

cdr3_length: 15
d_call: TRBD1
v_call: TRBV19
j_call: TRBJ1-3
clone_size: NA
cdr3_nt: TGTGCCAGTACCACACAGGGGGCTAGTGGAAACACCATATATTTT
cdr3_aa: CASTTQGASGNTIYF

cdr3_length: 15
d_call: NA
v_call: TRBV5-5
j_call: TRBJ1-1
clone_size: NA
cdr3_nt: TGTGCCAGCAGCTCCCTCCGTGACAGCTCAACCCGGGTGTTCTTT
cdr3_aa: CASSSLRDSSTRVFF

cdr3_length: 14
d_call: NA
v_call: TRBV7-8
j_call: TRBJ1-1
clone_size: NA
cdr3_nt: TGTGCCAGCAGCTTAAAGGGGTGGACAGCAGAAGCTTTCTTT
cdr3_aa: CASSLKGWTAEAFF

cdr3_length: 12
d_call: NA
v_call: TRBV6-5
j_call: TRBJ1-1
clone_size: NA
cdr3_nt: TGTGCCAGTCCAGGGGTAACGGGTGAAGCTTTCTTT
cdr3_aa: CASPGVTGEAFF

cdr3_length: 16
d_call: TRBD2
v_call: TRBV5-4
j_call: TRBJ2-5
clone_size: NA
cdr3_nt: TGTGCCAGCAGCTTGGGACTAGCGGGAGTTCAAGAGACCCAGTACTTC
cdr3_aa: CASSLGLAGVQETQYF

cdr3_length: 13
d_call: NA
v_call: TRBV12-3/TRBV12-4
j_call: TRBJ2-2
clone_size: once
cdr3_nt: TGTGCCAGCAGTAGACAGGTTACCGGGGAGCTGTTTTTT
cdr3_aa: CASSRQVTGELFF

cdr3_length: 15
d_call: NA
v_call: TRBV9
j_call: TRBJ1-2
clone_size: NA
cdr3_nt: TGTGCCAGCAGCGTCTCAGGGGCCCCTAACTATGGCTACACCTTC
cdr3_aa: CASSVSGAPNYGYTF